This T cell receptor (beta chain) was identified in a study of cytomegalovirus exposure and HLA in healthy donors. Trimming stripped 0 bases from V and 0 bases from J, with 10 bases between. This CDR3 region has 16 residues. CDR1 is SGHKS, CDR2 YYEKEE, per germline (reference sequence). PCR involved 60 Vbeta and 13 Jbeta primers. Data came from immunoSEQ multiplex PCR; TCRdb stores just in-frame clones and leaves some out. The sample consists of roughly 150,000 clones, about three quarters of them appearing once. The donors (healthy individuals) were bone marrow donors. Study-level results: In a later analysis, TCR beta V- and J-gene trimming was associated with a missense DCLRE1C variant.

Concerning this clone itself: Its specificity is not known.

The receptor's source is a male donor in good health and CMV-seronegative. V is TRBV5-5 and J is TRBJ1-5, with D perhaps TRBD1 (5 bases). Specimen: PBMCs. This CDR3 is CASSLATGDSNQPQHF. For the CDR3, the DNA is TGTGCCAGCAGCTTGGCCACGGGGGATAGCAATCAGCCCCAGCATTTT.